The 20 T cell receptor beta chains below all came from one sample that was sequenced in a study of T-cell reconstitution after alpha-beta-depleted transplantation in children. During its preparation, the TCRbeta library received unique molecular identifiers. A single record per CDR3 protein comes from TCRdb applying MiXCR to the PCR reads. The table records around 360,000 distinct CDR3 sequences, over 9% of them present only once. The sample here was PBMCs from the stem cell graft donor, taken from the stem cell graft. These TCRs come from a human donor who donated a stem cell graft to a child with acute lymphoblastic leukemia.

The V call is TRBV5-5, the J call TRBJ2-1, with 13 nucleotides matching TRBD2. The V and J ends lost 2 bases and 7 bases, in that order; junction bases with no gene match: 12. This CDR3 is 18 amino acids long. The germline V gene has CDR1 SGHKS and CDR2 YYEKEE (reference sequence). CDR3 loop: CASSFRGTSGNSANEQFF. The CDR3 region has the DNA TGTGCCAGCAGCTTTAGAGGGACTAGCGGGAACTCTGCGAATGAGCAGTTCTTC.

This clonotype was detected only a few times. V and J are TRBV19 and TRBJ1-1, with 9 bases identical to TRBD1. The V gene end was trimmed by 6 bases and the J gene end by 10 bases; junction bases not matched to a gene: 12. The CDR3 sequence is 14 residues long. In germline, CDR1 is LNHDA, CDR2 SQIVND (reference sequence). CDR3 DNA sequence: TGTGCCAGTAGAATCAAACAGGGGGCCCCGGGAGCTTTCTTT. Translating it yields CASRIKQGAPGAFF.

A few counts support this clonotype. The chain joins TRBV30 to TRBJ2-1; TRBD1 is a possible D gene (5 bases). With 4 bases removed from V and 7 bases from J, the gap between germline ends came to 11 bases. The CDR3 covers 12 residues. Germline V gene data show CDR1 as GTSNPN and CDR2 as SVGIG (reference sequence). CDR3: CAWNQGRNEQFF. CDR3 sequence (DNA): TGTGCCTGGAATCAGGGTAGGAATGAGCAGTTCTTC.

This clonotype was counted at least ten times. The chain uses TRBV20-1 and TRBJ2-3; 9 positions agree with TRBD2. The germline CDR1 and CDR2 sequences are DFQATT and SNEGSKA (reference sequence). With V trimmed by 7 bases and J by 0 bases, 2 bases remained unmatched. The CDR3 consists of 13 residues. DNA of the CDR3: TGCAGTGTAGCGGGAGATAGCACAGATACGCAGTATTTT. Amino acids: CSVAGDSTDTQYF.

The table lists this clonotype with a few counts. The rearrangement joins TRBV5-1 to TRBJ2-6; 7 bases align to TRBD1. The CDR3 runs to 18 residues. V was clipped by 3 bases and J by 4 bases; unmatched bases: 13. The V gene's germline CDR1 is SGHRS and CDR2 YFSETQ. In nucleotides, the CDR3 is TGCGCCAGCAGCTCCCGGGACAGACCCGCAACCGGGGCCAACGTCCTGACTTTC. Translation: CASSSRDRPATGANVLTF.

This clonotype was seen more than once but under ten times. DNA of the CDR3: TGCAGTGCTAAGGCCCCCACTATATACAATGAGCAGTTCTTC. Its translation is CSAKAPTIYNEQFF. The rearrangement uses TRBV20-1 and TRBJ2-1; unclear D gene. Between the trimmed V and J ends, which lost 4 bases and 4 bases, there was a span of 14 bases. The CDR3 is 14 residues long. CDR1 and CDR2 from the germline V gene are DFQATT and SNEGSKA (reference sequence).

The chain carries TRBV20-1 and TRBJ2-1, with 9 positions matching TRBD2. This CDR3 has 16 amino acids. Looked up from germline, CDR1 is DFQATT and CDR2 is SNEGSKA (reference sequence). V shed 4 bases and J 8 bases; nucleotides not matched to a gene: 15. The CDR3, as DNA: TGCAGTGCTACTCGAGACTTAGCGGGAGATGTGGATGAGCAGTTCTTC. This encodes CSATRDLAGDVDEQFF.

The chain uses TRBV10-3 and TRBJ2-5, with 7 bases fitting TRBD1. The V segment lost 5 bases and the J segment 5 bases; nucleotides outside the gene matches: 5. CDR1 and CDR2 (germline): ENHRY, SYGVKD. This CDR3 region has 13 residues. The CDR3 spells CAISKDRVETQYF. The CDR3 nucleotides read TGTGCCATCAGTAAAGACAGGGTTGAGACCCAGTACTTC.

There are a few counts of this clonotype. The chain combines TRBV20-1 with TRBJ1-2, with D tentatively TRBD1 (6 bases). From germline, CDR1 is DFQATT and CDR2 SNEGSKA (reference sequence). With 8 bases removed from V and 5 bases from J, the gap between germline ends came to 15 bases. This CDR3 has 12 residues. The CDR3 DNA is TGCAGTTCTAACCCGACAGGTTATGGCTACACCTTC. Its protein product is CSSNPTGYGYTF.

The chain recombines TRBV10-3 with TRBJ2-5; TRBD1 agrees at 8 bases. The V gene end was trimmed by 11 bases and the J gene end by 4 bases; junction bases not matched to a gene: 12. The length of the CDR3 is 14 residues. Germline V gene sequence: CDR1 ENHRY, CDR2 SYGVKD. The CDR3: CAVLPDREGETQYF. The CDR3 coding sequence is TGTGCCGTTTTACCGGACAGGGAAGGAGAGACCCAGTACTTC.

Remarks on this clonotype: An end of the junction differs from the germline gene, which may be a read error. The rearrangement uses TRBV7-6 and TRBJ2-1; no reliable D call. The CDR3 sequence is 12 residues long. Germline lookup yields CDR1 SGHVS and CDR2 FNYEAQ. CDR3 nucleotides: TGTGCCATCAGCTTAGGAGACGATGAGCAGTTCTTC. Translating it yields CAISLGDDEQFF.

V usage is TRBV5-1 and J usage is TRBJ2-1; D is unresolved. V was trimmed by 0 bases and J by 0 bases, leaving 10 bases between them. Germline lookup yields CDR1 SGHRS and CDR2 YFSETQ. There are 16 residues in the CDR3. The CDR3 region has the DNA TGCGCCAGCAGCTTGGCCGGAGTGGACTCCTACAATGAGCAGTTCTTC. Its translation is CASSLAGVDSYNEQFF. Using reference TRBV5-1 and TRBJ2-1 for the parts outside the CDR3, the full variable domain is KAGVTQTPRYLIKTRGQQVTLSCSPISGHRSVSWYQQTPGQGLQFLFEYFSETQRNKGNFPGRFSGRQFSNSRSEMNVSTLELGDSALYLCASSLAGVDSYNEQFFGPGTRLTVL.

The CDR3 here is CSARETTDTQYF. CDR3 in DNA: TGCAGTGCTAGAGAAACTACCGATACGCAGTATTTT. The rearrangement uses TRBV20-1 and TRBJ2-3; D is unresolved. V was cut by 0 bases and J by 6 bases, with 7 bases left in between. This CDR3 contains 12 residues. Per germline, CDR1 DFQATT and CDR2 SNEGSKA (reference sequence).

This chain joins TRBV24-1 and TRBJ2-7; D perhaps matches TRBD1 (5 bases). In germline, CDR1 is KGHDR, CDR2 SFDVKD. The V end was cut by 2 bases, the J end by 5 bases, with 15 bases between. This CDR3 spans 15 amino acids. The chain's CDR3 is CATSDSGRDEDEQYF. The CDR3 DNA reads as TGTGCCACCAGTGATTCGGGCAGGGATGAGGACGAGCAGTACTTC.

V is TRBV4-1 and J is TRBJ2-1; 10 bases match TRBD2. Looked up from germline, CDR1 is MGHRA and CDR2 is YSYEKL. This CDR3 contains 17 residues. Germline trimming cut 0 bases from V and 4 bases from J; bases unmatched to any gene: 6. The CDR3 here is CASSQDRTSGAYNEQFF. The DNA for the CDR3 is TGCGCCAGCAGCCAAGACCGAACTAGCGGGGCGTACAATGAGCAGTTCTTC.

This clonotype was detected only a few times. The rearrangement uses TRBV12-3 or TRBV12-4 and TRBJ2-1; D is uncertain. The V gene lost 6 bases and the J gene lost 0 bases, with 9 bases spanning the gap. This CDR3 comprises 14 residues. The CDR3 loop is CASRTQSSYNEQFF. CDR3 coding DNA: TGTGCCAGCAGAACACAGAGCTCCTACAATGAGCAGTTCTTC.

This clonotype was detected a few times. For the CDR3, the DNA is TGTGCCACCAGCAGAAACAGCAGGGACTCCTACGAGCAGTACTTC. This sequence encodes CATSRNSRDSYEQYF. V and J are TRBV15 and TRBJ2-7; D might be TRBD1 (5 bases). CDR1 is LNHNV and CDR2 is YYDKDF in the germline V gene (reference sequence). The CDR3 length is 15 residues. The V gene lost 2 bases and the J gene lost 0 bases, with 11 bases spanning the gap.

The J gene is TRBJ2-1, the V gene TRBV12-3 or TRBV12-4; the match to TRBD2 covers 12 bases. With V trimmed by 6 bases and J by 6 bases, 3 bases remained unmatched. CDR3 size: 14 residues. CDR3 coding DNA: TGTGCCAGCAGCCGACTAGCGGGAGCCAATGAGCAGTTCTTC. Translating it yields CASSRLAGANEQFF.

The J gene is TRBJ2-6, the V gene TRBV3-1; D call uncertain. V lost 5 bases to trimming and J lost 1 base, with 15 bases between them. The CDR3 runs 17 residues. Per the germline V gene, CDR1 is LGHDT and CDR2 is YNNKEL (reference sequence). The CDR3 DNA follows: TGTGCCAGCAGCAAAATACTCATGGAATCTGGGGCCAACGTCCTGACTTTC. Protein sequence: CASSKILMESGANVLTF.

This clonotype was counted between two and nine times. This chain links TRBV5-1 with TRBJ2-5; D is perhaps TRBD1 (5 bases). Germline V gene data show CDR1 as SGHRS and CDR2 as YFSETQ. V was trimmed by 2 bases and J by 1 base, leaving 9 bases between them. The CDR3 is 14 amino acids. The CDR3 nucleotides are TGCGCCAGCAGCTTCCGACAGACCCAAGAGACCCAGTACTTC. Protein sequence: CASSFRQTQETQYF.